What follows describes a single T cell receptor (beta chain). Its target is not known. This sample was included in a study of CD8 T cells in Susac syndrome. Study-wide findings and caveats: An acknowledgment was made by the study that its TCR sequencing and HLA analysis involved relatively few individuals.

CDR3 size: 15 residues. J gave up 9 bases and V 4 bases, and 7 bases lay outside the gene matches. CDR1 and CDR2 (germline): SNHLY, FYNNEI. Reverse transcription of 0.5 to 1 ug RNA was performed with random hexamers. TCRdb reanalysed the immunoSEQ multiplex PCR reads using MiXCR and keeps one entry per CDR3 protein. Of approximately 120,000 distinct CDR3 sequences in the sample, under 95% were seen once. TCR beta was sequenced from blood CD8+ and CD4+ T cells. The TEMRA cells underwent FACS enrichment, while the CD8+ and CD4+ T cells underwent negative isolation. Sequences were obtained from CD8+ T cells from PBMCs. V gene TRBV2 combines with J gene TRBJ2-1; 12 bases are shared with TRBD2. This sequence originates from a human donor in good health. The CDR3 nucleotides are TGTGCCAGCAGTGTTGCGACTAGCGGGAGCGGTGAGCAGTTCTTC. Amino acid sequence: CASSVATSGSGEQFF. The full variable domain, completed using reference TRBV2 and TRBJ2-1, is EPEVTQTPSHQVTQMGQEVILRCVPISNHLYFYWYRQILGQKVEFLVSFYNNEISEKSEIFDDQFSVERPDGSNFTLKIRSTKLEDSAMYFCASSVATSGSGEQFFGPGTRLTVL.